This TCR beta chain emerged from a study of PD-L1 blockade in urothelial cancer. Looking at the study overall: Of roughly 30 patients, some 24 were males with bladder-origin urothelial cancer. There were a median of around 1,400 T cells in the tumor samples.

The sample holds a few counts of this clone. Between the trimmed V and J ends, which lost 4 bases and 4 bases, there was a span of 13 bases. CDR1 is SQVTM and CDR2 is ANQGSEA in the germline V gene. CDR3 length equals 13 residues. The templates were synthetic TCR analogs, and they were spiked into each PCR. In FFPE tumors, DNA was quantified by means of amplified housekeeping genes. Profiled with immunoSEQ multiplex PCR; TCRdb holds only in-frame clones, not every one. The sample includes about 35,000 clones, around 34% seen only once; the top ten take more than 8.5%. The material was tumor tissue, obtained before atezolizumab (anti-PD-L1) treatment. The TCR sequence derives from a man between 60 and 75 years old with urothelial cancer. The gene calls are TRBV29-1 and TRBJ1-1, with D possibly being TRBD1 (6 bases). The CDR3 nucleotides are TGCAGCGTTGTTTCAGGGGCGCGCACTGAAGCTTTCTTT. Its protein product is CSVVSGARTEAFF.